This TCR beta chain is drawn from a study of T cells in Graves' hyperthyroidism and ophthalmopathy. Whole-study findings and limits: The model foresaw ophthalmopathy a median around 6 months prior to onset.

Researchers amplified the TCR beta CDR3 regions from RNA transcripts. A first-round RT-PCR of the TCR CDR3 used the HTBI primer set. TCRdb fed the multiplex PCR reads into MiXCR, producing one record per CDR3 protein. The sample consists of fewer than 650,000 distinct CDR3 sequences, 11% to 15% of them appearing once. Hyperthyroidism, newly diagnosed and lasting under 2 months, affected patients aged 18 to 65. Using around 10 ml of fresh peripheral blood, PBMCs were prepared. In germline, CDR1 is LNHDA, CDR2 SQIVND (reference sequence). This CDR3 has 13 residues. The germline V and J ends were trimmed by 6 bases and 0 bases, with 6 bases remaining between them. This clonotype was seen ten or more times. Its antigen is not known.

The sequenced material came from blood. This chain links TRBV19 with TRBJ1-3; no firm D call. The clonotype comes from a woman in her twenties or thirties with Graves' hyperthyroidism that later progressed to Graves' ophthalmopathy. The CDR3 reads CASSGFSGNTIYF. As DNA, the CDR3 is TGTGCCAGTAGCGGCTTCTCTGGAAACACCATATATTTT. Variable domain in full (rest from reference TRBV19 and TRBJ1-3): DGGITQSPKYLFRKEGQNVTLSCEQNLNHDAMYWYRQDPGQGLRLIYYSQIVNDFQKGDIAEGYSVSREKKESFPLTVTSAQKNPTAFYLCASSGFSGNTIYFGEGSWLTVV.